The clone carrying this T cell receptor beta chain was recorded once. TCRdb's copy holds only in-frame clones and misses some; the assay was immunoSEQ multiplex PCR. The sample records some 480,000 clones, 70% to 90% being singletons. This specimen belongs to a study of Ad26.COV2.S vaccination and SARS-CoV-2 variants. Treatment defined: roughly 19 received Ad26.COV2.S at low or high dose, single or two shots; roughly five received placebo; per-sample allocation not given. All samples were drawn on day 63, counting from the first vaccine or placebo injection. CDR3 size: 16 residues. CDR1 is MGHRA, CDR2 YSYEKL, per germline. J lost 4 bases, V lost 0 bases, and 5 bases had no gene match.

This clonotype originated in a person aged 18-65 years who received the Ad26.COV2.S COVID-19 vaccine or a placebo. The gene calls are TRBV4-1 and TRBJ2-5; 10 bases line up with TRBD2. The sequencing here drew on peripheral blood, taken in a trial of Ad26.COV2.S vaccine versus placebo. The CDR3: CASSQDLAGVTETQYF. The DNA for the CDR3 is TGCGCCAGCAGCCAAGATCTAGCGGGAGTAACAGAGACCCAGTACTTC.